The source of this T cell receptor beta chain is a study of molecular identifiers for immune sequencing clone quantification. Whole-study results and caveats: A shared barcode on identical TCR molecules could lead to underestimated sizes for highly expanded clones. Spiked Jurkat TCR RNA equal to one cell could reportedly be picked out among 900,000 to 1,000,000 naive cells.

Naive CD8 T cells were sorted, and the gate applied was CD8+CD4-CCR7+CD45RA+. TCRdb reanalysed the PCR reads using MiXCR and keeps one entry per CDR3 protein. This sample has 490,000 or so distinct CDR3 sequences; approximately 25% occur once, and the top ten carry about 0.75%. This clonotype was observed a few times. The antigen is undetermined. The CDR3 contains 13 residues. Germline assignment: CDR1 MNHEY and CDR2 SMNVEV (reference sequence). Between the trimmed V and J ends, which lost 5 bases and 4 bases, there was a span of 9 bases. This chain joins TRBV27 and TRBJ2-1; no definite D call. The TCR comes from a human donor in good health. Some libraries in this study had Jurkat cell RNA spiked in. Sequenced material: naive CD8+ T cells from blood, with Jurkat cell RNA spiked in. Subset here: FACS-sorted CD8+CD4-CCR7+CD45RA+ naive T cells. The CDR3 region has the DNA TGTGCCAGCAGTCCCTCTTATTACAATGAGCAGTTCTTC. Protein: CASSPSYYNEQFF.